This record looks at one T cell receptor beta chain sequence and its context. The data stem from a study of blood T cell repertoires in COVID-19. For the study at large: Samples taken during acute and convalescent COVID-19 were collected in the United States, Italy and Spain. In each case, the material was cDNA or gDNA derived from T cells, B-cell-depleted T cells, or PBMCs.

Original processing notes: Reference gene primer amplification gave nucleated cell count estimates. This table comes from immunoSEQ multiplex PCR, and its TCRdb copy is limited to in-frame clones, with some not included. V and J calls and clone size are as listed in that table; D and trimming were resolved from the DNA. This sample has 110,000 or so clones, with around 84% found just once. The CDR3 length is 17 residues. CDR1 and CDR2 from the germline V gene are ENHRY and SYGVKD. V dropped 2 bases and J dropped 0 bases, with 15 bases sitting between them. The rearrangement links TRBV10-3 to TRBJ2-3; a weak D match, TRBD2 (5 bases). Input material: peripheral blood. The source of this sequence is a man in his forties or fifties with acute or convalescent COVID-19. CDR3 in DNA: TGTGCCATCAGTGAGGGAGACTACTTCCATAGCACAGATACGCAGTATTTT. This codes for CAISEGDYFHSTDTQYF.